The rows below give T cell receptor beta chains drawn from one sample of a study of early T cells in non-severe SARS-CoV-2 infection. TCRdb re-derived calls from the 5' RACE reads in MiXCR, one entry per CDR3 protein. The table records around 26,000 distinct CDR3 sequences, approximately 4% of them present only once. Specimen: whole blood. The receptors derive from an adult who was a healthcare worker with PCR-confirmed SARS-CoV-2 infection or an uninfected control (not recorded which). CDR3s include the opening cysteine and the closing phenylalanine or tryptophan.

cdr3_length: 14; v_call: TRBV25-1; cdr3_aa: CASSEYFGKHEQYF
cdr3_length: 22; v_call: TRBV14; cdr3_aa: CASSPGNSRASGFQSSYNEQFF
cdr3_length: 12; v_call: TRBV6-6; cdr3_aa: CASSSPGSPLHF
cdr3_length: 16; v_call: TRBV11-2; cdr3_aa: CASSSRTVPNTGELFF
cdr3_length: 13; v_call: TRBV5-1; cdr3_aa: CASSTGLLYEQYF
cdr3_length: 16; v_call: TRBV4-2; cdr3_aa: CASSQGRPSGQETQYF
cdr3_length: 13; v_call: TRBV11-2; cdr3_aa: CASSLEGRRPQYF
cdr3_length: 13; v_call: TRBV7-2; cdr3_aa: CASSLGMKETQYF
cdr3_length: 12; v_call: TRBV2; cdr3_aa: CASSELGETQYF
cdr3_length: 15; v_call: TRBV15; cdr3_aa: CATSFAGGPGDTQYF
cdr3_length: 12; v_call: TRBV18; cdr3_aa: CASSPPDQPQHF
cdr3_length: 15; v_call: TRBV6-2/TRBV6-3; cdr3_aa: CASRGALSGMSEQFF
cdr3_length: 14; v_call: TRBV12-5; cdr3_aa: CASGHPGATGELFF
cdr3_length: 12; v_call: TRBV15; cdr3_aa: CATSRARTEAFF
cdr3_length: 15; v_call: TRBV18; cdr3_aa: CASSPPGLGSDTQYF
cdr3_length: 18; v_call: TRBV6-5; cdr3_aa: CASSYSFPWSTLPYEQYF
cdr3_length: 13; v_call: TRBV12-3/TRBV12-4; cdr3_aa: CASSFGRNQPQHF
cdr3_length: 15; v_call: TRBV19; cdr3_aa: CASSPARQGDEKLFF
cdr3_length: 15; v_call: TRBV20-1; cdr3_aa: CSARDQQGGTGELFF
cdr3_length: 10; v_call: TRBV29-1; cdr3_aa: CSGVDTEAFF
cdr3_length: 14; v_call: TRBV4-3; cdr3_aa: CASSQGTQGYEQYF
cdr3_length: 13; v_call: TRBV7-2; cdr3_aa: CASSLKGSTEAFF
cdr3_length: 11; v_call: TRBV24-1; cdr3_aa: CATSLSDTQYF
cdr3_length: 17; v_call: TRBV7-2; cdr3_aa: CASREWGLAGGKYEQYF
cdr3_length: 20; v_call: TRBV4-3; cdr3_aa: CASSQVAEVTGTSGRKGQFF
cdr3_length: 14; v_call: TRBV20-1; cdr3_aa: CSAMRKESTGELFF
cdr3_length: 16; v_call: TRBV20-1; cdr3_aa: CSARPGLAGDGGELFF
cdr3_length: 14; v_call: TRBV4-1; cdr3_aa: CASSWNRGDEKLFF
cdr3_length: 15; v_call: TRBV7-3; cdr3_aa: CASSLAGQGVNEQFF
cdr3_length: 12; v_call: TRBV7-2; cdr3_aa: CASSPSSEKLFF
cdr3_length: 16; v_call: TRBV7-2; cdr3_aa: CASSLAFVSGNTEAFF
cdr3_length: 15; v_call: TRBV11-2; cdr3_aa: CASSFREEPTDTQYF
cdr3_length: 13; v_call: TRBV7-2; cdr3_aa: CASSLQISPEQFF
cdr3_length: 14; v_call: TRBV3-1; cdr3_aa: CASSQVGPSYEQYF
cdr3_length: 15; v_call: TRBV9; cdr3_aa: CASGTRTGYNYGYTF
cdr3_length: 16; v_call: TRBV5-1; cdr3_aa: CASTLGDGHSGNTIYF
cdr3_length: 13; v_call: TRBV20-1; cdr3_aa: CSAREELRYEQYF
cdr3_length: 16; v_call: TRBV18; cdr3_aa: CASSPLAGFDTGELFF
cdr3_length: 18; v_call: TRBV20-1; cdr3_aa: CSARDLASGSGVTDTQYF
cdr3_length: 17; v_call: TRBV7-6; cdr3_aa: CASSLSTVGAGANVLTF
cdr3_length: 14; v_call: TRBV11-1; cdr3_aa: CASSRDFNYNEQFF
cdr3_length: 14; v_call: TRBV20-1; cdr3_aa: CSARGASGSDTQYF
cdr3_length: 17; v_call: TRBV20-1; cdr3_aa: CSVTPGLVAETLNEQFF
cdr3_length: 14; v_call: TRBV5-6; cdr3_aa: CASSLKGTNEKLFF
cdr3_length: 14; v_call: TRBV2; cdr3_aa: CASSIQGAGYEQYF
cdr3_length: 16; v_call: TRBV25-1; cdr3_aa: CASSQGRGADYTEAFF
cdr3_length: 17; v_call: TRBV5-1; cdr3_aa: CASSFLQPGQMNTEAFF
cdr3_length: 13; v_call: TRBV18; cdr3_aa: CASSPSQIQPQHF
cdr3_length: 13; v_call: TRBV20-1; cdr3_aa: CSAKSRANYGYTF
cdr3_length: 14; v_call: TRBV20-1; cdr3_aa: CSAHRDSKYNEQFF
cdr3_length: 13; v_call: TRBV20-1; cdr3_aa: CSARDPGAYTIYF
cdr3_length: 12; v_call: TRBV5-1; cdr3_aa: CASSLVQDEQYF